The source of this T cell receptor beta chain is a study of blood T cell repertoires in COVID-19. Study in general: Samples representing acute and convalescent COVID-19 were sourced from the United States, Italy and Spain. Sample material is recorded as cDNA or gDNA derived from T cells, B-cell-depleted T cells, or PBMCs.

Original methodology: Counts of nucleated cells, estimated from reference gene primer amplification, were obtained. Some clones are missing from TCRdb's copy, which holds only in-frame ones; the method was immunoSEQ multiplex PCR. That table is the source of V, J and clone size, and D and trimming were worked out from the DNA. Found here are about 70,000 clones, 88% of them singletons; the top ten hold over 5%. The V and J ends lost 4 bases and 3 bases, in that order; junction bases with no gene match: 9. Germline V gene data show CDR1 as SGHRS and CDR2 as YFSETQ. CDR3 length: 16 residues. V and J are TRBV5-1 and TRBJ2-3; TRBD1 matches at 9 bases. Sample: peripheral blood. This clonotype was sampled from a woman aged 70-85 years with acute or convalescent COVID-19. The CDR3 is CASSTDRGLVTDTQYF. The CDR3 DNA sequence: TGCGCCAGCAGCACGGACAGGGGATTAGTTACAGATACGCAGTATTTT.